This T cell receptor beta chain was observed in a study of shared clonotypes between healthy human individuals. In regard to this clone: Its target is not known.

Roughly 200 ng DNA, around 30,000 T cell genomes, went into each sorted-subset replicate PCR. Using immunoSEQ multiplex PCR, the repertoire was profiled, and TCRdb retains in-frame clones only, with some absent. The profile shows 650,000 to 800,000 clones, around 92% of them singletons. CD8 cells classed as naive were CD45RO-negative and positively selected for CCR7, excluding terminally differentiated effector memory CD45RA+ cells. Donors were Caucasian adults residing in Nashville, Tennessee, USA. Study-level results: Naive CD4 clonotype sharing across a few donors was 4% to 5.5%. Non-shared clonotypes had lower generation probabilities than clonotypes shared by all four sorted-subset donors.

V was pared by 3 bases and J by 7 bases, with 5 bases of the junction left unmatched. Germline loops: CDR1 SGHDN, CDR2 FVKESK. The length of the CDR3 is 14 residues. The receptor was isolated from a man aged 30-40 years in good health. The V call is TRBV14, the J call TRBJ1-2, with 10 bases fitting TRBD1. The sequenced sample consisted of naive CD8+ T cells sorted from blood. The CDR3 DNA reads TGTGCCAGCAGCCATGGGGACAGGGGTCGTGGCTACACCTTC. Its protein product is CASSHGDRGRGYTF. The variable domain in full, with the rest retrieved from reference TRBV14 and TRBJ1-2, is EAGVTQFPSHSVIEKGQTVTLRCDPISGHDNLYWYRRVMGKEIKFLLHFVKESKQDESGMPNNRFLAERTGGTYSTLKVQPAELEDSGVYFCASSHGDRGRGYTFGSGTRLTVV.